A single sample is the source of the 27 T cell receptor beta chains below, sequenced in a study of blood T cells in healthy people across ages. A second PCR of roughly 7 to 11 cycles used a sample-barcoded 5' primer and a J-beta primer mix. MiXCR, applied by TCRdb to the 5' RACE reads, yields one record per CDR3 protein. There are 590,000 or so distinct CDR3 sequences in the sample; about 30% occur only once, and about a sixth lies in the top ten. Sequenced sample: blood. These receptor sequences come from a woman older than 75 in good health.

On this clonotype: A much larger clone sits a single nucleotide away, making a read error possible. This chain links TRBV20-1 with TRBJ1-1; 7 bases agree with TRBD1. CDR3 length equals 16 residues. Germline V gene data show CDR1 as DFQATT and CDR2 as SNEGSKA (reference sequence). CDR3 bases: TGCAGTGCTAGAGTGGGGGGACAGCGCATGAACACTGAAGTTTTCTTT. This codes for CSARVGGQRMNTEVFF.

A word on this clonotype: A much larger clone lies one base from this, so it may be a read error. V is TRBV6-1 and J is TRBJ1-5; no clear D. Germline V lookup: CDR1 MNHNS, CDR2 SASEGT. The CDR3 loop spans 16 amino acids. CDR3 sequence: CAGRPHTVYSNQPQHF. Here the CDR3 DNA reads TGTGCCGGCAGACCACACACAGTGTATAGCAATCAGCCCCAGCATTTT.

In the case of this clonotype: A read error is possible here, since a much larger clone lies one base away. This chain links TRBV5-1 with TRBJ1-5; TRBD1 might be the D (5 bases). CDR1 SGHRS and CDR2 YFSETQ come from the germline V gene. The CDR3 is 17 amino acids. The CDR3 DNA is TGCGCCAGCAGCAAGACCCCCAGGGAAACGGGCAATGAGCCCCAGCATTTT. It yields the protein CASSKTPRETGNEPQHF. Together with reference TRBV5-1 and TRBJ1-5, the CDR3 gives the full variable domain: KAGVTQTPRYLIKTRGQQVTLSCSPISGHRSVSWYQQTPGQGLQFLFEYFSETQRNKGNFPGRFSGRQFSNSRSEMNVSTLELGDSALYLCASSKTPRETGNEPQHFGDGTRLSIL.

This clonotype was seen a handful of times. A single base separates this from a much larger clone, so it may be a read error. The J gene is TRBJ2-2, the V gene TRBV6-2 or TRBV6-3, with D maybe TRBD2 (6 bases). Germline CDR1 is MNHEY and CDR2 is SVGEGT. Trimming left V 2 bases short and J 7 bases short, with 8 bases between. This CDR3 spans 13 amino acids. CDR3 in DNA: TGTGCCAGCAGTTACGGGGACTGCGGGGAGCTGTTTTTT. Encoded protein: CASSYGDCGELFF.

In its sample, this clonotype was seen many times. The chain is built from TRBV7-6 and TRBJ2-5; 8 positions agree with TRBD2. This CDR3 is built from 17 residues. The V gene end was trimmed by 1 base and the J gene end by 2 bases; junction bases not matched to a gene: 9. Germline assignment: CDR1 SGHVS and CDR2 FNYEAQ. The CDR3 sequence is CASSLGLGGGPQETQYF. In DNA, the CDR3 is TGTGCCAGCAGCTTAGGATTGGGCGGGGGGCCACAAGAGACCCAGTACTTC.

This clonotype has a count of ten or more. The chain uses TRBV9 and TRBJ2-4; 9 nucleotides line up with TRBD2. This CDR3 is built from 17 residues. With V trimmed by 4 bases and J by 0 bases, 8 bases remained unmatched. Per the germline V gene, CDR1 is SGDLS and CDR2 is YYNGEE. CDR3 sequence (DNA): TGTGCCAGCAGCTCTAGTGGGACTAGCTTAGCCAAAAACATTCAGTACTTC. Protein sequence: CASSSSGTSLAKNIQYF.

At least ten counts were recorded for this clonotype. The chain combines TRBV5-1 with TRBJ1-6; no firm D call. Germline CDR1 SGHRS, CDR2 YFSETQ. The CDR3 consists of 14 residues. V was shortened by 2 bases and J by 7 bases, with 10 bases between the two germline ends. CDR3 coding DNA: TGCGCCAGCAGCTTCGACCCGGGGAATTCACCCCTCCACTTT. It encodes CASSFDPGNSPLHF. The whole variable domain, remainder taken from reference TRBV5-1 and TRBJ1-6, is KAGVTQTPRYLIKTRGQQVTLSCSPISGHRSVSWYQQTPGQGLQFLFEYFSETQRNKGNFPGRFSGRQFSNSRSEMNVSTLELGDSALYLCASSFDPGNSPLHFGNGTRLTVT.

This clonotype was recorded at least ten times. CDR3 DNA sequence: TGCAGTGCTAGAGGGTGGGATACGCAGTATTTT. Translation: CSARGWDTQYF. The chain is built from TRBV20-1 and TRBJ2-3; D remains unclear. Germline assignment: CDR1 DFQATT and CDR2 SNEGSKA (reference sequence). V was clipped by 1 base and J by 6 bases, with 5 bases between them. This CDR3 spans 11 amino acids.

Of note for this clonotype: A read error may be the cause here, since a much bigger clone is one base away. V usage is TRBV6-1 and J usage is TRBJ2-7; a possible D gene is TRBD2 (6 bases). This CDR3 spans 14 amino acids. Germline CDR1 and CDR2: MNHNS and SASEGT. The DNA for the CDR3 is TGTGCCAGCCGGAGGGGCACAGAGTCCTGCGAGCAGTACTTC. Translating it yields CASRRGTESCEQYF.

To note about this clonotype: A much larger clone differs from this one at a single base, so this may be a read error. The chain employs TRBV10-3 and TRBJ2-7; no clear D gene. The CDR3 has 15 amino acids. The V gene's germline CDR1 is ENHRY and CDR2 SYGVKD. The germline V and J ends were trimmed by 0 bases and 7 bases, with 16 bases remaining between them. CDR3 sequence (DNA): TGTGCCATCAGTGAGTCGCTGGGTTCCTACAATGAGCAGTACTTC. Its translation is CAISESLGSYNEQYF.

A note on this clonotype: A much larger clone differs by one base, so this may be a read error. J is TRBJ1-5 and V is TRBV10-3; D gene uncertain. V lost 10 bases to trimming and J lost 2 bases, with 9 bases between them. The CDR3 contains 12 residues. Germline CDR1 ENHRY, CDR2 SYGVKD. The CDR3 is CATPKGNQPQHF. CDR3 bases: TGTGCCACCCCGAAGGGCAATCAGCCCCAGCATTTT.

The V call is TRBV5-1, the J call TRBJ1-1, with D perhaps matching TRBD1 (5 bases). This CDR3 has 15 residues. Germline assignment: CDR1 SGHRS and CDR2 YFSETQ. V gave up 5 bases and J gave up 1 base, with 15 bases separating them. CDR3 in DNA: TGCGCCAGCAGTGACTGGGAGGGGCGGAACACTGAAGCTTTCTTT. Protein product: CASSDWEGRNTEAFF.

This rearrangement joins TRBV7-2 to TRBJ2-6, with 7 nucleotides matching TRBD2. Germline V CDR1 and CDR2: SGHTA, FQGNSA. Unmatched junction bases numbered 0, after V lost 1 base and J lost 12 bases. The CDR3 has 12 amino acids. CDR3 sequence reads: CASSLGGGVLTF. CDR3 DNA: TGTGCCAGCAGCTTAGGGGGGGGCGTCCTGACTTTC.

This clonotype was seen only a few times. This chain uses TRBV6-2 or TRBV6-3 with TRBJ2-1; TRBD2 matches 9 bases. Judging by the DNA end, TRBJ2-7 fits better; the J call may be wrong. Germline lookup yields CDR1 MNHEY and CDR2 SVGEGT. The CDR3 totals 15 residues. CDR3: CASSPSGATYNEQYF. The DNA for the CDR3 is TGTGCCAGCAGTCCTAGCGGGGCAACCTACAATGAGCAGTACTTC.

Remarks on this clonotype: Since the CDR3 does not end with the conserved phenylalanine or tryptophan, this likely comes from a read error. This chain uses TRBV7-6 with TRBJ1-2; TRBD1 aligns across 7 bases. The CDR3 loop spans 15 amino acids. Germline CDR1 SGHVS, CDR2 FNYEAQ. The CDR3 DNA reads as TGCGCCAGCAGCTTAGAACAGGGGACCGGCTATGGCTACACCTAC. Translation gives CASSLEQGTGYGYTY.

This clonotype was seen a few times. The J gene is TRBJ2-5, the V gene TRBV27, with 8 bases matching TRBD1. Germline CDR1 reads MNHEY; CDR2 reads SMNVEV (reference sequence). The CDR3 runs 14 residues. The V and J ends lost 5 bases and 11 bases, in that order; junction bases with no gene match: 13. The CDR3 DNA reads as TGTGCCAGCAGTACTTGGGACAGGAACAATGAGCAGTACTTC. Translation: CASSTWDRNNEQYF.

In DNA form, the CDR3 reads TGCAGTGCTAGTCCCGGGATCTTCTCCTACAATGAGCAGTTCTTC. It translates to CSASPGIFSYNEQFF. J is TRBJ2-1 and V is TRBV20-1; TRBD2 might be the D (5 bases). Germline-derived CDR1 and CDR2 are DFQATT and SNEGSKA (reference sequence). V was cut by 3 bases and J by 0 bases, with 12 bases left in between. This CDR3 spans 15 amino acids.

As for this clonotype: With a much larger clone just one base away, this may be a read error. V usage is TRBV2 and J usage is TRBJ2-1; 10 nucleotides line up with TRBD2. The CDR3 is made up of 16 amino acids. Trimming took 4 bases from V and 8 from J; bases not matched to a gene: 11. CDR1 and CDR2 (germline): SNHLY, FYNNEI. The CDR3 DNA reads TGTGCCAGCAGTGCTGGACTAGCGGATCCGTACGATGAGCAGTTCTTC. This sequence encodes CASSAGLADPYDEQFF.

This clonotype was seen ten or more times. The chain recombines TRBV20-1 with TRBJ1-1, with TRBD1 matching over 7 bases. V shed 0 bases, J shed 3 bases, and the junction held 7 bases outside the gene matches. The CDR3 length is 15 residues. Looked up from germline, CDR1 is DFQATT and CDR2 is SNEGSKA (reference sequence). CDR3 nucleotide sequence: TGCAGTGCTAGAGATTGGAGCAGGGGGGACACTGAAGCTTTCTTT. Translating it yields CSARDWSRGDTEAFF.

Here the CDR3 reads CASSLPTGGYNSPLHF. The CDR3 region has the DNA TGTGCCAGCAGCCTACCGACAGGGGGCTATAATTCACCCCTCCACTTT. The chain links TRBV11-2 to TRBJ1-6, with 9 bases fitting TRBD1. The trim removed 5 bases at V and 3 bases at J, leaving 5 bases unmatched. The CDR3 extends over 16 amino acids. Germline lookup yields CDR1 SGHAT and CDR2 FQNNGV.

Comments on this clonotype: With a much larger clone just one base away, this may be a read error. The chain employs TRBV12-3 or TRBV12-4 and TRBJ2-1; D gene unclear. V lost 4 bases to trimming and J lost 10 bases, with 14 bases between them. The CDR3 contains 13 residues. Here the CDR3 DNA reads TGTGCCAGCAGTTGGGGTAGATCCTACGAGCAGTTCTTC. Translated, it gives CASSWGRSYEQFF.

V usage is TRBV2 and J usage is TRBJ2-7; the D call may be TRBD1 or TRBD2 (5 bases each). The last part of the DNA fits TRBJ2-5 better; the J call may be wrong. Germline V gene sequence: CDR1 SNHLY, CDR2 FYNNEI. CDR3 size: 14 residues. CDR3 in amino acids: CASTTGTERRTQYF. In nucleotides, the CDR3 is TGTGCCAGCACTACCGGGACGGAAAGACGGACCCAGTACTTC.

This clonotype was counted between two and nine times. The chain recombines TRBV7-4 with TRBJ2-5; D gene uncertain. V lost 3 bases to trimming and J lost 3 bases, with 26 bases between them. The CDR3 consists of 19 residues. From germline, CDR1 is SGHVT and CDR2 SQSDAQ. The CDR3 DNA sequence: TGTGCCAGCAGCTTGGCCCCACCCGCGTGTTGCAGGTCCGAAGAGACCCAGTACTTC. Translation: CASSLAPPACCRSEETQYF.

This clonotype turned up a few times. The chain is built from TRBV30 and TRBJ2-1, with 8 bases fitting TRBD2. This CDR3 region has 16 residues. Per germline, CDR1 GTSNPN and CDR2 SVGIG (reference sequence). The J segment lost 0 bases and the V segment lost 3 bases, leaving 7 bases of the junction unmatched. CDR3 region: CAWRSLAGSSYNEQFF. CDR3 nucleotides: TGTGCCTGGAGGTCCCTAGCGGGTAGCTCCTACAATGAGCAGTTCTTC.

Comments on this clonotype: A read error is possible here, since a much larger clone lies one base away. V gene TRBV6-5 combines with J gene TRBJ2-2, with unresolved D. CDR3 length: 13 residues. V was trimmed by 6 bases and J by 2 bases, leaving 7 bases between them. Per germline, CDR1 MNHEY and CDR2 SVGAGI. Here the CDR3 DNA reads TGTGCCAGCAGGTACCCTAACACCGGGGAGCTGTTTTTT. Amino acid sequence: CASRYPNTGELFF.

In this sample, this clonotype turned up a few times. The V gene is TRBV28, the J gene TRBJ1-2; 12 bases are shared with TRBD1. The CDR3 length is 16 residues. Germline V CDR1 and CDR2: MDHEN, SYDVKM. Germline trimming cut 5 bases from V and 5 bases from J; bases unmatched to any gene: 9. For the CDR3, the DNA is TGTGCCAGCAGTCCACCGGGACAGGGGGCGCATTATGGCTACACCTTC. Its protein product is CASSPPGQGAHYGYTF.

This clonotype was seen at least ten times. This rearrangement joins TRBV15 to TRBJ2-6; D may be TRBD1 (6 bases). Trimming pared 7 bases from V and 4 bases from J, leaving 14 bases between. Germline V gene sequence: CDR1 LNHNV, CDR2 YYDKDF (reference sequence). This CDR3 region has 15 residues. This CDR3 is CATTYGGSGANVLTF. For the CDR3, the DNA is TGTGCCACCACATATGGGGGCTCCGGGGCCAACGTCCTGACTTTC.